One sample yielded the 8 T cell receptor beta chains listed below, sequenced in a study of cytomegalovirus exposure and HLA in healthy donors. The PCR contained 60 Vbeta and 13 Jbeta primers. Here immunoSEQ multiplex PCR was the method, and the copy in TCRdb shows in-frame clones only, minus some. Its clone listing holds under 70,000 clones. The specimen was PBMCs. All receptors come from a young woman in good health and CMV-seronegative.

The CDR3 sequence is CASSEDRTYTEAFF. The CDR3, as DNA: TGTGCCAGCAGTGAAGACAGGACCTACACTGAAGCTTTCTTT. The J gene is TRBJ1-1, the V gene TRBV2, with TRBD1 as a possible D gene (5 bases). Germline assignment: CDR1 SNHLY and CDR2 FYNNEI. The germline V and J ends were trimmed by 1 base and 3 bases, with 9 bases remaining between them. There are 14 residues in the CDR3. Full variable domain (rest looked up from reference TRBV2 and TRBJ1-1): EPEVTQTPSHQVTQMGQEVILRCVPISNHLYFYWYRQILGQKVEFLVSFYNNEISEKSEIFDDQFSVERPDGSNFTLKIRSTKLEDSAMYFCASSEDRTYTEAFFGQGTRLTVV.

The CDR3 nucleotides are TGCGCCAGCAGCGAAGGGACAGGGGGTCCCCAAGGGGCCCAGTACTTC. It specifies CASSEGTGGPQGAQYF. The chain combines TRBV5-1 with TRBJ2-5; 11 nucleotides align to TRBD1. After removal of 4 bases from V and 9 bases from J, the junction contained 14 bases not matched to a gene. The CDR3 totals 16 residues. Germline V gives CDR1 SGHRS, CDR2 YFSETQ.

The chain carries TRBV6-5 and TRBJ2-7; 9 positions match TRBD2. The CDR3 extends over 14 amino acids. The V and J ends lost 6 bases and 6 bases, in that order; junction bases with no gene match: 9. CDR1 MNHEY and CDR2 SVGAGI come from the germline V gene. This CDR3 is CASRWREGRGEQYF. The DNA for the CDR3 is TGTGCCAGCAGGTGGCGGGAGGGCCGGGGCGAGCAGTACTTC.

The J gene is TRBJ2-7, the V gene TRBV10-1; D is unclear. Germline CDR1 WNHNN, CDR2 SYGVQD (reference sequence). V was trimmed by 0 bases and J by 0 bases, leaving 12 bases between them. The CDR3 spans 16 residues. CDR3 in amino acids: CASSESAFASSYEQYF. CDR3 nucleotide sequence: TGCGCCAGCAGTGAGTCAGCGTTTGCTAGCTCCTACGAGCAGTACTTC.

The chain employs TRBV7-2 and TRBJ1-2; 9 bases match TRBD1. V gave up 3 bases and J gave up 3 bases; unmatched junction bases: 5. The CDR3 has 15 residues. The germline V gene has CDR1 SGHTA and CDR2 FQGNSA. CDR3 region: CASSLIGTGYYGYTF. The CDR3 DNA sequence: TGTGCCAGCAGCTTGATAGGGACAGGGTACTATGGCTACACCTTC.

J is TRBJ1-2 and V is TRBV27; D remains ambiguous. The CDR3 covers 14 residues. Germline assignment: CDR1 MNHEY and CDR2 SMNVEV (reference sequence). Trimming took 1 base from V and 0 from J, leaving 6 bases between them. The CDR3, as DNA: TGTGCCAGCAGTTTATTGGGCCCTAACTATGGCTACACCTTC. This codes for CASSLLGPNYGYTF.

The rearrangement uses TRBV5-1 and TRBJ2-7; 13 bases are shared with TRBD2. The CDR3 sequence is 15 residues long. V was pared by 4 bases and J by 4 bases, with 5 bases of the junction left unmatched. Germline loops: CDR1 SGHRS, CDR2 YFSETQ. The CDR3 spells CASSGPGLAGYEQYF. CDR3 bases: TGCGCCAGCAGCGGACCGGGACTAGCGGGATACGAGCAGTACTTC.

This rearrangement joins TRBV5-1 to TRBJ2-5; D is possibly TRBD2 (5 bases). The length of the CDR3 is 14 residues. Germline CDR1 reads SGHRS; CDR2 reads YFSETQ. V shed 7 bases and J shed 5 bases, with 18 bases lying between them. CDR3 region: CASLGDLASETQYF. DNA of the CDR3: TGCGCCAGCTTGGGCGATCTAGCTTCGGAGACCCAGTACTTC.